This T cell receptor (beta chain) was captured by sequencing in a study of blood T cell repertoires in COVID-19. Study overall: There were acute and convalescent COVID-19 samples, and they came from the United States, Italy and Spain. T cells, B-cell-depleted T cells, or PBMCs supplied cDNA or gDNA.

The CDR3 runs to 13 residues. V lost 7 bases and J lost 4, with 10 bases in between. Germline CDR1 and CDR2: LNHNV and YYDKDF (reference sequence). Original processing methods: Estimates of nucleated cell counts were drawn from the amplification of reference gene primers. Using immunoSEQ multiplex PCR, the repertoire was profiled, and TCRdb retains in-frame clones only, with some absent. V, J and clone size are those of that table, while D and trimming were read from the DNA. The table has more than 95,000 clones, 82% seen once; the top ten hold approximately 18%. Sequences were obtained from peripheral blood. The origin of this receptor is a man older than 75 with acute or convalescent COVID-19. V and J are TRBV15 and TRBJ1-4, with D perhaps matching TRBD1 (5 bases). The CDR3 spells CATMRGLNEKLFF. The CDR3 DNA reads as TGTGCCACCATGCGGGGACTTAATGAAAAACTGTTTTTT. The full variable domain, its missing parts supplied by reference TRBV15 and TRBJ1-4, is DAMVIQNPRYQVTQFGKPVTLSCSQTLNHNVMYWYQQKSSQAPKLLFHYYDKDFNNEADTPDNFQSRRPNTSFCFLDIRSPGLGDTAMYLCATMRGLNEKLFFGSGTQLSVL.